This T cell receptor (beta chain) appears in the sequencing data of a study of control samples from healthy donors and cancer patients. Method: immunoSEQ multiplex PCR; TCRdb's copy keeps in-frame clones and lacks some. The data hold 70,000 or so clones, with around 94% observed a single time. The CDR3 is 15 residues long. V lost 4 bases and J 4 bases, leaving 19 bases between the germline ends. Germline CDR1 SQVTM, CDR2 ANQGSEA. Sequenced: blood. This rearrangement joins TRBV29-1 to TRBJ1-1; unclear D gene. The clonotype originates from a woman in her thirties or forties in good health. The CDR3 reads CSVGGREGVITEAFF. In nucleotides, the CDR3 is TGCAGCGTTGGAGGTCGAGAGGGAGTCATCACTGAAGCTTTCTTT.